These 25 T cell receptor beta chains originate from one sample sequenced in a study of blood T cell repertoires in COVID-19 (dated by TCRdb to 2019 to 2021). Libraries were built with the immunoSEQ multiplex PCR assay. TCRdb took over this immuneACCESS table, retaining in-frame rearrangements with V and J assigned. Such tables are incomplete; in checked studies, under half of the missing clones stem from an unresolved V gene, and the remainder is unexplained. For this sample the table gives 450,000 to 500,000 clones, of which 80% to 90% were detected only once. The ten most abundant clones make up approximately 3.4% of the sample. Sequenced: peripheral blood. These receptors were obtained from a human donor in a cohort sampled during active COVID-19.

The sample holds a few counts of this clone. V is TRBV7-9 and J is TRBJ1-1; no firm D call. The V end was cut by 0 bases, the J end by 0 bases, with 2 bases between. The CDR3 runs 13 residues. Germline loops: CDR1 SEHNR, CDR2 FQNEAQ (reference sequence). The DNA for the CDR3 is TGTGCCAGCAGCTTAGCCATGAACACTGAAGCTTTCTTT. Encoded protein: CASSLAMNTEAFF.

A word on this clone: This specimen includes other DNA sequences encoding the same CDR3. V is TRBV2 and J is TRBJ2-5; TRBD2 agrees at 9 bases. With V trimmed by 2 bases and J by 2 bases, 3 bases remained unmatched. Germline V gene lookup returns CDR1 SNHLY and CDR2 FYNNEI. CDR3 length: 15 amino acids. CDR3 loop: CASSELAGDQETQYF. CDR3 coding DNA: TGTGCCAGCAGTGAATTAGCGGGGGATCAAGAGACCCAGTACTTC. Drawing the rest from reference TRBV2 and TRBJ2-5, the complete variable domain is EPEVTQTPSHQVTQMGQEVILRCVPISNHLYFYWYRQILGQKVEFLVSFYNNEISEKSEIFDDQFSVERPDGSNFTLKIRSTKLEDSAMYFCASSELAGDQETQYFGPGTRLLVL.

The chain uses TRBV11-2 and TRBJ2-7; TRBD2 matches 9 bases. Germline trimming cut 0 bases from V and 2 bases from J; bases unmatched to any gene: 5. The CDR3 is 16 residues long. The germline V gene encodes CDR1 SGHAT and CDR2 FQNNGV. CDR3 DNA: TGTGCCAGCAGCTTAGAGGGTAGCGGGGGACCCTACGAGCAGTACTTC. The encoded protein is CASSLEGSGGPYEQYF.

In its sample, this clone was seen once. This chain connects TRBV9 to TRBJ2-3, with D possibly matching TRBD2 (7 bases). The CDR3 length is 16 residues. Germline values: CDR1 SGDLS, CDR2 YYNGEE. Trimming pared 0 bases from V and 4 bases from J, leaving 15 bases between. CDR3 sequence reads: CASSVVSGAGADTQYF. The CDR3 nucleotides read TGTGCCAGCAGCGTAGTTTCGGGGGCGGGGGCAGATACGCAGTATTTT.

The rearrangement joins TRBV28 to TRBJ2-1; 7 bases are shared with TRBD2. V lost 6 bases to trimming and J lost 1 base; unmatched junction nucleotides: 6. CDR3 length equals 15 residues. Germline lookup yields CDR1 MDHEN and CDR2 SYDVKM. The CDR3 here is CASSPLGGSYNEQFF. The CDR3 DNA sequence: TGTGCCAGCAGCCCTCTGGGGGGGTCCTACAATGAGCAGTTCTTC. Using reference TRBV28 and TRBJ2-1 for the parts outside the CDR3, the full variable domain is DVKVTQSSRYLVKRTGEKVFLECVQDMDHENMFWYRQDPGLGLRLIYFSYDVKMKEKGDIPEGYSVSREKKERFSLILESASTNQTSMYLCASSPLGGSYNEQFFGPGTRLTVL.

The rearrangement uses TRBV5-1 and TRBJ2-3; 13 bases line up with TRBD2. CDR3 length: 18 amino acids. The germline V gene encodes CDR1 SGHRS and CDR2 YFSETQ. V lost 0 bases to trimming and J lost 4 bases; unmatched junction nucleotides: 8. The CDR3 sequence: CASSLGLAGGYRADTQYF. Here the CDR3 DNA reads TGCGCCAGCAGCTTGGGACTAGCGGGAGGTTACCGCGCAGATACGCAGTATTTT. Drawing the rest from reference TRBV5-1 and TRBJ2-3, the complete variable domain is KAGVTQTPRYLIKTRGQQVTLSCSPISGHRSVSWYQQTPGQGLQFLFEYFSETQRNKGNFPGRFSGRQFSNSRSEMNVSTLELGDSALYLCASSLGLAGGYRADTQYFGPGTRLTVL.

This rearrangement joins TRBV6-1 to TRBJ2-7; 11 bases agree with TRBD2. The CDR3 spans 17 residues. The V gene end was trimmed by 2 bases and the J gene end by 2 bases; junction bases not matched to a gene: 8. Germline V gene lookup returns CDR1 MNHNS and CDR2 SASEGT. CDR3 nucleotides: TGTGCCAGCAGTGAACTGGGGACTAGCGGAATAGCCTACGAGCAGTACTTC. It codes for CASSELGTSGIAYEQYF.

The chain is built from TRBV5-1 and TRBJ2-2, with no clear D. V was pared by 4 bases and J by 0 bases, with 7 bases between. The CDR3 loop spans 14 amino acids. Germline CDR1 SGHRS, CDR2 YFSETQ. CDR3 protein: CASSIRSNTGELFF. The CDR3 DNA reads TGCGCCAGCAGCATCAGGTCGAACACCGGGGAGCTGTTTTTT.

CDR3 DNA sequence: TGTGCCAGCAGCCCAAACCCGGGACTAGCGGGAGGGAATGAGCAGTACTTC. Protein: CASSPNPGLAGGNEQYF. The chain has TRBV5-4 and TRBJ2-7; 16 nucleotides agree with TRBD2. V lost 4 bases and J lost 7; bases outside the gene matches: 11. Germline V gene lookup returns CDR1 SGHNT and CDR2 YYREEE (reference sequence). The CDR3 contains 17 residues.

CDR3 region: CASSLTSSTDTQYF. CDR3 bases: TGTGCCAGCAGTTTGACTTCTAGCACAGATACGCAGTATTTT. V usage is TRBV3-1 (or the pseudogene TRBV3-2) and J usage is TRBJ2-3; D is unresolved. This CDR3 is 14 amino acids long. Germline loops: CDR1 LGHDT, CDR2 YNNKEL (reference sequence). V was pared by 6 bases and J by 0 bases, with 10 bases between.

The chain couples TRBV5-5 to TRBJ2-2, with TRBD2 matching 11 bases. Per germline, CDR1 SGHKS and CDR2 YYEKEE (reference sequence). V was clipped by 4 bases and J by 3 bases; unmatched bases: 11. The CDR3 runs 18 residues. This CDR3 reads CASSPRATSGSYTGELFF. CDR3 DNA sequence: TGTGCCAGCAGCCCTCGTGCAACTAGCGGGAGTTACACCGGGGAGCTGTTTTTT.

The chain recombines TRBV6-4 with TRBJ1-1, with D maybe TRBD1 (5 bases). In germline, CDR1 is MRHNA, CDR2 SNTAGT. With 6 bases removed from V and 2 bases from J, the gap between germline ends came to 10 bases. The CDR3 has 13 amino acids. CDR3 nucleotide sequence: TGTGCCAGCAGGCGGGACTACAACACTGAAGCTTTCTTT. It yields the protein CASRRDYNTEAFF.

The chain has TRBV27 and TRBJ2-7; 7 positions match TRBD1. CDR3 size: 11 residues. The junction had 9 bases not matched to a gene; V was cut back by 8 bases and J by 11 bases. The germline V gene encodes CDR1 MNHEY and CDR2 SMNVEV (reference sequence). The CDR3 protein is CASGSTGKEYF. In nucleotides, the CDR3 is TGTGCCAGCGGATCGACAGGGAAGGAGTACTTC.

About this clone itself: Sequence at one end of the junction differs from germline and may be a read error. V gene TRBV15 combines with J gene TRBJ2-6, with 10 bases fitting TRBD1. The CDR3 has 16 residues. The germline gives CDR1 LNHNV, CDR2 YYDKDF (reference sequence). The CDR3 loop is CATSREADPTGGRRAF. Here the CDR3 DNA reads TGTGCCACCAGCAGGGAAGCCGATCCGACAGGGGGCAGAAGGGCTTTC. Full variable domain (remainder filled in from reference TRBV15 and TRBJ2-6): DAMVIQNPRYQVTQFGKPVTLSCSQTLNHNVMYWYQQKSSQAPKLLFHYYDKDFNNEADTPDNFQSRRPNTSFCFLDIRSPGLGDTAMYLCATSREADPTGGRRAFGAGSRLTVL.

This chain connects TRBV6-6 to TRBJ2-7, with TRBD2 identical over 9 bases. The CDR3 is made up of 15 amino acids. Trimming removed 8 bases from V and 3 bases from J; junction bases left unmatched: 11. Germline assignment: CDR1 MNHNY and CDR2 SVGAGI (reference sequence). CDR3 region: CASSPALAGFYEQYF. The CDR3 region has the DNA TGTGCCAGCTCGCCGGCACTAGCGGGTTTCTACGAGCAGTACTTC.

The rearrangement links TRBV5-1 to TRBJ2-1, with TRBD2 identical over 11 bases. V lost 6 bases, J lost 5 bases, and 4 bases stayed unmatched. There are 14 residues in the CDR3. The germline V gene encodes CDR1 SGHRS and CDR2 YFSETQ. The CDR3 sequence is CASTGTSGNNEQFF. CDR3 DNA: TGCGCCAGCACCGGGACTAGCGGCAACAATGAGCAGTTCTTC.

The chain employs TRBV19 and TRBJ2-5; TRBD1 agrees at 12 bases. The germline V gene has CDR1 LNHDA and CDR2 SQIVND (reference sequence). V trimming: 5 bases; J trimming: 5 bases; junction bases outside the gene matches: 9. This CDR3 is built from 16 residues. The CDR3 loop reads CASSSPGQGARETQYF. DNA of the CDR3: TGTGCCAGTAGTTCCCCGGGACAGGGGGCGCGGGAGACCCAGTACTTC.

The CDR3 here is CAWGKGGDNEKLFF. In nucleotides, the CDR3 is TGTGCCTGGGGGAAGGGGGGGGATAATGAAAAACTGTTTTTT. This sequence joins TRBV30 and TRBJ1-4; TRBD1 might be the D (6 bases). The CDR3 spans 14 residues. V was clipped by 5 bases and J by 4 bases, with 14 bases between them. Germline loops: CDR1 GTSNPN, CDR2 SVGIG (reference sequence).

This clone has just a few counts. V usage is TRBV12-3 or TRBV12-4 and J usage is TRBJ2-1; no definite D call. Trimming took 6 bases from V and 9 from J, leaving 12 bases between them. The CDR3 runs 12 residues. CDR3 in amino acids: CASSSLVTEQFF. The CDR3 nucleotides read TGTGCCAGCAGCTCTCTAGTGACTGAGCAGTTCTTC.

The genes are TRBV29-1 and TRBJ1-1; no clear D gene. The CDR3 extends over 13 amino acids. CDR1 SQVTM and CDR2 ANQGSEA come from the germline V gene. V lost 0 bases and J 3 bases, leaving 8 bases between the germline ends. CDR3 protein: CSVEEGGYTEAFF. CDR3 DNA: TGCAGCGTTGAAGAAGGAGGGTACACTGAAGCTTTCTTT.

This clone was counted once. CDR3 amino acids: CASSRVAGTDTQYF. CDR3 DNA sequence: TGTGCCAGTAGTAGGGTAGCGGGCACAGATACGCAGTATTTT. The chain couples TRBV19 to TRBJ2-3, with D perhaps TRBD2 (6 bases). V was trimmed by 4 bases and J by 1 base, leaving 9 bases between them. The CDR3 is 14 amino acids. Germline V gives CDR1 LNHDA, CDR2 SQIVND (reference sequence).

The gene calls are TRBV19 and TRBJ2-3, with TRBD2 matching over 10 bases. Per germline, CDR1 LNHDA and CDR2 SQIVND (reference sequence). This CDR3 is 15 amino acids long. The ends lost 8 bases at V and 0 bases at J; junction bases unmatched: 5. CDR3 nucleotides: TGTGCCAGTTCATTAGCGGGAGGCAGCACAGATACGCAGTATTTT. Translated, it gives CASSLAGGSTDTQYF. Full variable domain (remainder filled in from reference TRBV19 and TRBJ2-3): DGGITQSPKYLFRKEGQNVTLSCEQNLNHDAMYWYRQDPGQGLRLIYYSQIVNDFQKGDIAEGYSVSREKKESFPLTVTSAQKNPTAFYLCASSLAGGSTDTQYFGPGTRLTVL.

The rearrangement joins TRBV19 to TRBJ1-3; no definite D call. The germline V and J ends were trimmed by 10 bases and 3 bases, with 16 bases remaining between them. The CDR3 is 14 residues long. CDR1 and CDR2 (germline): LNHDA, SQIVND (reference sequence). CDR3 coding DNA: TGTGCCATTGGCCCCGGGAGTGGTGGAAACACCATATATTTT. This gives the protein CAIGPGSGGNTIYF.

CDR3: CASRSTVVEGYTF. The CDR3 DNA sequence: TGTGCCAGCAGGTCGACAGTTGTTGAGGGCTACACCTTC. The J gene is TRBJ1-2, the V gene TRBV5-4, with D tentatively TRBD1 (5 bases). CDR3 length: 13 residues. Germline V CDR1 and CDR2: SGHNT, YYREEE (reference sequence). The V and J ends lost 5 bases and 8 bases respectively, with 16 bases between them. The variable domain in full, with the rest retrieved from reference TRBV5-4 and TRBJ1-2, is ETGVTQSPTHLIKTRGQQVTLRCSSQSGHNTVSWYQQALGQGPQFIFQYYREEENGRGNFPPRFSGLQFPNYSSELNVNALELDDSALYLCASRSTVVEGYTFGSGTRLTVV.

This clone has just a few counts. The chain employs TRBV3-1 (or the pseudogene TRBV3-2) and TRBJ2-5, with D hard to call. V lost 4 bases to trimming and J lost 1 base, with 10 bases between them. Germline V gives CDR1 LGHDT, CDR2 YNNKEL (reference sequence). CDR3 size: 14 residues. The CDR3 reads CASSPRRSQETQYF. The CDR3 DNA is TGTGCCAGCAGCCCCAGGCGTAGCCAAGAGACCCAGTACTTC.